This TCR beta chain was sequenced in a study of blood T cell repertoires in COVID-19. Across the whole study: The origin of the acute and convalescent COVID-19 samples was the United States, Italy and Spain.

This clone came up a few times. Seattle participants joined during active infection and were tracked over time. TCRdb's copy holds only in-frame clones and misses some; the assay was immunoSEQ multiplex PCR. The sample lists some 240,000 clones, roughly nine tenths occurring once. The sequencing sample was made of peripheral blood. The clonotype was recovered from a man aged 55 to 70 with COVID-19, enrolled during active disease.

The CDR3, as DNA: TGTGCCAGCAGTGGGTTAAGGGGGCAGAACACCGGGGAGCTGTTTTTT. Translated, it gives CASSGLRGQNTGELFF. The J gene is TRBJ2-2, the V gene TRBV27, with 7 bases lining up with TRBD1. The junction had 7 bases not matched to a gene; V was cut back by 5 bases and J by 1 base. Germline V gene sequence: CDR1 MNHEY, CDR2 SMNVEV (reference sequence). The CDR3 loop spans 16 amino acids.